What follows is one T cell receptor (beta chain) and its context. The antigen remains unidentified. Per the germline V gene, CDR1 is SGHTA and CDR2 is FQGNSA. The V end lost 6 bases, the J end lost 10 bases, and 22 bases lay between the germline ends. The CDR3 totals 16 residues. Only in-frame clones appear in the TCRdb table, and some are missing; sequencing was by immunoSEQ multiplex PCR. Here the sample spans approximately 220,000 clones, 85% to 95% being singletons. The data belong to a study of T cell responses to AZD1222 COVID-19 vaccine. General study points: With two AZD1222 doses given, Spike-specific TCR breadth and depth both rose. In a largely white British group with more females than males, clonal diversity was possibly underestimated. Spike-wide coverage was observed for vaccine-associated CD4 TCRs, with dominant responses at 160-218 and 743-854. Epitopes outside B.1.351 and B.1.1.7 mutated regions reportedly drew nearly half of spike TCRs.

The sequencing used peripheral blood, collected on day 0 of MenACWY control vaccination. The chain employs TRBV7-2 and TRBJ1-6; a weak D match, TRBD1 (6 bases). This TCR was recovered from an adult in good health. The CDR3 is CASRSSDSGLGSPLHF. The DNA for the CDR3 is TGTGCCAGCAGATCCTCGGACAGCGGGCTGGGATCACCCCTCCACTTT.